This T cell receptor (beta chain) was obtained from a study of T cells in Graves' hyperthyroidism and ophthalmopathy. Whole-study results and caveats: Blood also held most thyroid clonotypes expanded beyond 0.001.

Regions amplified from RNA transcripts were the TCR beta CDR3 regions. During a first-round RT-PCR of the TCR CDR3, the HTBI primer set was used. TCRdb called the multiplex PCR reads again in MiXCR, with one record for every CDR3 protein. The data show 300,000 or so distinct CDR3 sequences, approximately 17% seen once. V gave up 0 bases and J gave up 8 bases; unmatched junction bases: 8. Germline V gene data show CDR1 as SGHRS and CDR2 as YFSETQ. This CDR3 region has 16 residues. Patients showing uncontrolled infection, other autoimmune disease, pregnancy or lactation were ineligible. In this sample, this clonotype turned up many times. No antigen is known for it.

The source is a man aged 25-40 years with Graves' hyperthyroidism. The sequenced material came from blood. The chain recombines TRBV5-1 with TRBJ2-1; 10 nucleotides match TRBD2. CDR3 sequence (DNA): TGCGCCAGCAGCTTGGGCGCTAGCGGGAGCGGCGATGAGCAGTTCTTC. This gives the protein CASSLGASGSGDEQFF.